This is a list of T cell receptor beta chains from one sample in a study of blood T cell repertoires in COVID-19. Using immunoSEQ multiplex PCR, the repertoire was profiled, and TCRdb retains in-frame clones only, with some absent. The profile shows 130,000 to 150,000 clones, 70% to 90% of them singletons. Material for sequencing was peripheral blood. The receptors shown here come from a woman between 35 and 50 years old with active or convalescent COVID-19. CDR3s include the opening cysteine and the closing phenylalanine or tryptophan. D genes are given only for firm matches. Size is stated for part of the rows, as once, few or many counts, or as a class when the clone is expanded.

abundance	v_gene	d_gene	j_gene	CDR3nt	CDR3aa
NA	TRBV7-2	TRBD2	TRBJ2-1	TGTGCCAGCAGCTTAGTTGGGGTAGCGGGAGCAAGGGAGCAGTTCTTC	CASSLVGVAGAREQFF
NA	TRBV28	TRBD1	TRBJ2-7	TGTGCCAGCAGTTTACAGGGGGCCTCCGGCGAGCAGTACTTC	CASSLQGASGEQYF
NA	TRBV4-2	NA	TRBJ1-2	TGTGCCAGCAGCCAAGATAGACTGGTCAGGGGTGGTTATGGCTACACCTTC	CASSQDRLVRGGYGYTF
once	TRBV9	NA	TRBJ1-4	TGTGCCAGCAGCGTAGCTGGGGGGATATCTAATGAAAAACTGTTTTTT	CASSVAGGISNEKLFF
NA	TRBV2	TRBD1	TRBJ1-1	TGTGCCAGCAGTTCCGGGACAGACAACACTGAAGCTTTCTTT	CASSSGTDNTEAFF
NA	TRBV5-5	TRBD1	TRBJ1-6	TGTGCCAGCAGCGTACGACAGGGCTATAATTCACCCCTCCACTTT	CASSVRQGYNSPLHF
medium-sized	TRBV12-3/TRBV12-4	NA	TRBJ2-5	TGTGCCAGCACCCCGACAGAAGAAGAGACCCAGTACTTC	CASTPTEEETQYF
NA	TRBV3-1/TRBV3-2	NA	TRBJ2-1	TGTGCCAGCAGGGACATCTACAATGAGCAGTTCTTC	CASRDIYNEQFF
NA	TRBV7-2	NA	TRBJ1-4	TGTGCCAGCAGCTTAGCCCGGGATACAACTAATGAAAAACTGTTTTTT	CASSLARDTTNEKLFF
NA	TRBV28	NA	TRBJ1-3	TGTGCCAGCAGTATCCCGGTCCCGGGAATAAACACCATATATTTT	CASSIPVPGINTIYF
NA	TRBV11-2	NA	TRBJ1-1	TGTGCCAGCAGCCAAACAGGGATTGTTAGTGAAGCTTTCTTT	CASSQTGIVSEAFF
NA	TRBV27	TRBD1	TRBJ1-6	TGTGCCAGCAGTTTATTAGTAGGGACAGGGGAGGGCTCACCCCTCCACTTT	CASSLLVGTGEGSPLHF
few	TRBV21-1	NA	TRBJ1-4	TGTGCCAGCAGCAAACAGGGACAGGGGACTAATGAAAAACTGTTTTTT	CASSKQGQGTNEKLFF
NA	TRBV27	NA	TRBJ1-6	TGTGCCAGCAGCTCTCAACAGGAATTCTATAATTCACCCCTCCACTTT	CASSSQQEFYNSPLHF
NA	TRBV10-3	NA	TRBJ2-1	TGTGCCATCAGTGAGTCTGCCCTACGAGGGGAGCAGTTCTTC	CAISESALRGEQFF
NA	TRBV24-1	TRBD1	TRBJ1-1	TGTGCCACCGCGACAGGGGGGAACACTGAAGCTTTCTTT	CATATGGNTEAFF
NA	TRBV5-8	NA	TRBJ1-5	TGTGCCAGCAGCTCCCAGTTGCAGGCCCAGCATTTT	CASSSQLQAQHF
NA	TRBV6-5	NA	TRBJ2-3	TGTGCCAGTTGTCCTAGGCTCACAGATACGCAGTATTTT	CASCPRLTDTQYF
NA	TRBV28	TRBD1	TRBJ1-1	TGTGCCAGCAGCTCACAGGGGGGGATCACTGAAGCTTTCTTT	CASSSQGGITEAFF
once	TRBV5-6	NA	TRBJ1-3	TGTGCCAGCAGCCTACCGGGGACTGGAAACACCATATATTTT	CASSLPGTGNTIYF
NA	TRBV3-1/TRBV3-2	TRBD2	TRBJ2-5	TGTGCCAGCCGGCCGCGTCTCGGGGGAGGGGTAAGGGAAGAGACCCAGTACTTC	CASRPRLGGGVREETQYF
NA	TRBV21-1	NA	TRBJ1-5	TGTGCCAGCAGCCAAGTCGGGGGTGAGAGCAATCAGCCCCAGCATTTT	CASSQVGGESNQPQHF
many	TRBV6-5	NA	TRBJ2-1	TGTGCCAGCAGTTACTCGACCGGAGTATACAATGAGCAGTTCTTC	CASSYSTGVYNEQFF
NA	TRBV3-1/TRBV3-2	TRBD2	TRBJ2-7	TGTGCCAGCAGCCCCACTAGCGGGGGGGGGTACGAGCAGTACTTC	CASSPTSGGGYEQYF
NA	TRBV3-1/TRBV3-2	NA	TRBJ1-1	TGTGCCAGCAGCCAAGAAGGACAGCCCCAAATAATGAACACTGAAGCTTTCTTT	CASSQEGQPQIMNTEAFF
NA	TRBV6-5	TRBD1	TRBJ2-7	TGTGCCAGTGGGACAGGCTTAGGAGGAGCCTACGAGCAGTACTTC	CASGTGLGGAYEQYF
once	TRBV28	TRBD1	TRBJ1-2	TGTGCCAGCAGTTTATCATCACAGGGGGCCTATGGCTACACCTTC	CASSLSSQGAYGYTF
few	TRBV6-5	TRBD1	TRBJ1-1	TGTGCCAGCAGAACGGATACAGGGGTCCGTGAAGCTTTCTTT	CASRTDTGVREAFF
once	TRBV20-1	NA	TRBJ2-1	TGCAGTGCTAGTGGGACAGCGGGGATAGCCTACAATGAGCAGTTCTTC	CSASGTAGIAYNEQFF
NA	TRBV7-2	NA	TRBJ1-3	TGTGCCAGCAGCTTAGTTGAGGGCTCGGGAAACACCATATATTTT	CASSLVEGSGNTIYF
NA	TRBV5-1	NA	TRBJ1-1	TGCGCCAGCAGCTTGACAGGATCGATAGGGACTGAAGCTTTCTTT	CASSLTGSIGTEAFF
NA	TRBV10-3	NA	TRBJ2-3	TGTGCCATCGGCGGGGGTAGGGGGATCGGCACAGATACGCAGTATTTT	CAIGGGRGIGTDTQYF
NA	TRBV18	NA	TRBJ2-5	TGTGCCAGCTCCGTGAGGGGGATTAGACAAGAGACCCAGTACTTC	CASSVRGIRQETQYF
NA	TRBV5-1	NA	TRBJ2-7	TGCGCCAGCAGCTTTACAGGATCTTACGAGCAGTACTTC	CASSFTGSYEQYF
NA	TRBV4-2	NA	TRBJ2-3	TGTGCCAGCAGCCAAGATGGGGGGTTTGCAGATACGCAGTATTTT	CASSQDGGFADTQYF
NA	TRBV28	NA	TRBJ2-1	TGTGCCAGCAGCGCACGGAGGGGAGACACCTACAATGAGCAGTTCTTC	CASSARRGDTYNEQFF
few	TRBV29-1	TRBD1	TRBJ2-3	TGCAGCGCTCTAGAAGGCCAGGGGGCAGATACGCAGTATTTT	CSALEGQGADTQYF
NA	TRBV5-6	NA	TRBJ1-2	TGTGCCAGCAGCTTGATCCGGGGAGGATTAATCCTCTACACCTTC	CASSLIRGGLILYTF
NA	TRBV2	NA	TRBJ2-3	TGTGCCAGCAAGCTGAGCGGACTTAGCACAGATACGCAGTATTTT	CASKLSGLSTDTQYF
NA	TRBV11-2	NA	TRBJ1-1	TGTGCCAGCAGCTTAGTATCAGGGGCAGAAGCTTTCTTT	CASSLVSGAEAFF
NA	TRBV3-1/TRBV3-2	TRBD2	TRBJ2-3	TGTGCCAGCAGCCAAGATCTTGGCGGGAGCTGGGATACGCAGTATTTT	CASSQDLGGSWDTQYF
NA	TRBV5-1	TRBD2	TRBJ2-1	TGCGCCAGCAGCCCCTCCGGGCTAGCGGGAGGGTTCAATGAGCAGTTCTTC	CASSPSGLAGGFNEQFF
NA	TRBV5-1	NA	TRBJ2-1	TGCGCCAGCAGCTTGGGGTCTAGGTCCGACTCCTACAATGAGCAGTTCTTC	CASSLGSRSDSYNEQFF
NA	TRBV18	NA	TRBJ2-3	TGTGCCAGCTCACCCTTGGTATTCGGGGGATTCACAGATACGCAGTATTTT	CASSPLVFGGFTDTQYF
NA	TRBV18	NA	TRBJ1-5	TGTGCCAGCTCACCACCGAGGGTTAGCAATCAGCCCCAGCATTTT	CASSPPRVSNQPQHF
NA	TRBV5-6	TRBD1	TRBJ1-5	TGTGCCAGCACACTTACCGGGACAGGGGGCAATCAGCCCCAGCATTTT	CASTLTGTGGNQPQHF
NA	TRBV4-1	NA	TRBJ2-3	TGCGCCAGCAGCCAAAGGGCCCCAGGGACTCCACCAAATACGCAGTATTTT	CASSQRAPGTPPNTQYF
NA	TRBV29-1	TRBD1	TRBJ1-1	TGCAGCGTAGACAAAGGGACAGGGGGCACTGAAGCTTTCTTT	CSVDKGTGGTEAFF
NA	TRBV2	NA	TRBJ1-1	TGTGCCAGCACTTCGGAGATGAACACTGAAGCTTTCTTT	CASTSEMNTEAFF
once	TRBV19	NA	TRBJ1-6	TGTGCCAGTAGTCTCGACGCAGGGTACAATTCACCCCTCCACTTT	CASSLDAGYNSPLHF
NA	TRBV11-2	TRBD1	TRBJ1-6	TGTGCCAGCAGCTTTCCGGGACAGGGTGATTCACCCCTCCACTTT	CASSFPGQGDSPLHF
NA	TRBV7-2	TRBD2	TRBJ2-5	TGTGCCAGCAGCTCTCCGGGACTAGCGGGGTCGAGGCCTGTGGAGACCCAGTACTTC	CASSSPGLAGSRPVETQYF
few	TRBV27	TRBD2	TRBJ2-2	TGTGCCAGCAGCTTCCGCTTCAGGACTAGCGATAACACCGGGGAGCTGTTTTTT	CASSFRFRTSDNTGELFF
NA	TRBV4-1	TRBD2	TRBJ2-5	TGCGCCAGCAGCCTCCGTGCCCAGCGGGATAAAGAGACCCAGTACTTC	CASSLRAQRDKETQYF
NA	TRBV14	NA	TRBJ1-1	TGTGCCAGCAGCCCAGGATTAACGAACACTGAAGCTTTCTTT	CASSPGLTNTEAFF
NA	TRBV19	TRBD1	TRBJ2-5	TGTGCCAGTAGTACGGACAGGGGGGACGAGACCCAGTACTTC	CASSTDRGDETQYF